This T cell receptor beta chain came from a study of shared clonotypes between healthy human individuals. In regard to this clone: Its antigen is currently unknown.

Each cell subset's genomic DNA was divided evenly among several immunoSEQ plates. TCRdb's copy holds only in-frame clones and misses some; the assay was immunoSEQ multiplex PCR. The table has more than 500,000 clones, approximately 95% seen once. Findings of the study overall: Generation of non-shared clonotypes was less probable than generation of clonotypes shared by all four donors.

It was CD45RO-negative cells, positively selected for CCR7, that made up naive CD8 cells, with terminally differentiated effector memory CD45RA+ cells excluded. Sequencing used naive CD8+ T cells sorted from blood. This sequence originates from a woman aged 30 to 39 in good health.

The DNA for the CDR3 is TGTGCCAGCAGCTTGGAAGGGACCGGGGCCAACGTCCTGACTTTC. Residues: CASSLEGTGANVLTF. The chain couples TRBV5-4 to TRBJ2-6; D may match TRBD1 or TRBD2 (5 bases each). Trimming took 0 bases from V and 4 from J, leaving 8 bases between them. The germline V gene encodes CDR1 SGHNT and CDR2 YYREEE (reference sequence). This CDR3 spans 15 amino acids.